This is a list of T cell receptor beta chains from one sample in a study of T-cell reconstitution after alpha-beta-depleted transplantation in children. One entry per CDR3 protein, called by TCRdb with MiXCR from the PCR reads. The sample lists some 550,000 distinct CDR3 sequences, roughly 23% occurring once. The source material was PBMCs, mostly from graft donor cells, sampled 360 days after TCRalphabeta/CD19-depleted stem cell transplant. Receptors were obtained from a boy in the first two years of life who had a stem cell transplant for acute myeloid leukemia, so the T cells may come from the graft donor. CDR3s include the opening cysteine and the closing phenylalanine or tryptophan. Fields, in order: J gene, clone size, D gene, V gene, CDR3 protein, CDR3 DNA. The D gene is left open where the match is weak. Size is omitted from some rows. Given values are once, few, many or a class for expanded clones.

j_call: TRBJ2-5; clone_size: once; d_call: TRBD2; v_call: TRBV9; cdr3_aa: CASSVSTSGGRQETQYF; cdr3_nt: TGTGCCAGCAGCGTCTCCACTAGCGGGGGGCGACAAGAGACCCAGTACTTC
j_call: TRBJ2-5; clone_size: .; d_call: .; v_call: TRBV5-5; cdr3_aa: CASSLAGPLRGETQYF; cdr3_nt: TGTGCCAGCAGCTTGGCTGGCCCCTTGAGGGGAGAGACCCAGTACTTC
j_call: TRBJ2-1; clone_size: .; d_call: .; v_call: TRBV24-1; cdr3_aa: CATSGHPDSPYNEQFF; cdr3_nt: TGTGCCACCAGTGGCCACCCAGACAGCCCCTACAATGAGCAGTTCTTC
j_call: TRBJ2-1; clone_size: .; d_call: TRBD2; v_call: TRBV5-1; cdr3_aa: CASSLRQALAGTGQGEQFF; cdr3_nt: TGCGCCAGCAGCTTGAGGCAGGCCTTAGCGGGGACCGGGCAAGGTGAGCAGTTCTTC
j_call: TRBJ1-2; clone_size: few; d_call: .; v_call: TRBV18; cdr3_aa: CASSGAGQGYTF; cdr3_nt: TGTGCCAGCTCAGGAGCAGGACAGGGCTACACCTTC
j_call: TRBJ2-7; clone_size: few; d_call: TRBD2; v_call: TRBV29-1; cdr3_aa: CSVITGGYSYEQYF; cdr3_nt: TGCAGCGTCATAACGGGGGGGTATTCCTACGAGCAGTACTTC
j_call: TRBJ1-5; clone_size: many; d_call: .; v_call: TRBV12-3/TRBV12-4; cdr3_aa: CASSLLGQPQHF; cdr3_nt: TGTGCCAGCAGTTTGCTTGGGCAGCCCCAGCATTTT
j_call: TRBJ1-1; clone_size: few; d_call: .; v_call: TRBV12-3/TRBV12-4; cdr3_aa: CASSGILRDGAFF; cdr3_nt: TGTGCCAGCAGTGGGATCCTCCGGGACGGAGCTTTCTTT
j_call: TRBJ1-1; clone_size: few; d_call: .; v_call: TRBV7-9; cdr3_aa: CASSPAEVYTEAFF; cdr3_nt: TGTGCCAGCAGCCCCGCCGAGGTGTACACTGAAGCTTTCTTT
j_call: TRBJ1-1; clone_size: .; d_call: .; v_call: TRBV5-1; cdr3_aa: CASSLDRAPNTEAFF; cdr3_nt: TGCGCCAGCAGCTTGGATCGGGCCCCCAACACTGAAGCTTTCTTT
j_call: TRBJ2-7; clone_size: few; d_call: .; v_call: TRBV29-1; cdr3_aa: CSVEGDSLYEQYF; cdr3_nt: TGCAGCGTTGAGGGGGACTCGTTGTACGAGCAGTACTTC
j_call: TRBJ1-5; clone_size: many; d_call: .; v_call: TRBV28; cdr3_aa: CASSWGFNQPQHF; cdr3_nt: TGTGCCAGCAGTTGGGGTTTCAATCAGCCCCAGCATTTT
j_call: TRBJ2-1; clone_size: few; d_call: .; v_call: TRBV24-1; cdr3_aa: CALPTEQFF; cdr3_nt: TGTGCCCTCCCGACGGAGCAGTTCTTC
j_call: TRBJ1-4; clone_size: .; d_call: .; v_call: TRBV6-5; cdr3_aa: CASSYSGAGEKLFF; cdr3_nt: TGTGCCAGCAGTTACTCAGGGGCTGGGGAAAAACTGTTTTTT
j_call: TRBJ2-3; clone_size: many; d_call: TRBD2; v_call: TRBV28; cdr3_aa: CASSFGSGPRRDTQYF; cdr3_nt: TGTGCCAGCAGTTTTGGTAGCGGGCCCCGCAGGGATACGCAGTATTTT
j_call: TRBJ1-2; clone_size: few; d_call: TRBD1; v_call: TRBV11-1; cdr3_aa: CARQGFKGYTF; cdr3_nt: TGTGCCAGACAGGGGTTTAAGGGCTACACCTTC
j_call: TRBJ1-1; clone_size: many; d_call: .; v_call: TRBV12-3/TRBV12-4; cdr3_aa: CASSLVWGRSEAFF; cdr3_nt: TGTGCCAGCAGTTTAGTTTGGGGCCGGTCGGAAGCTTTCTTT
j_call: TRBJ1-5; clone_size: .; d_call: .; v_call: TRBV28; cdr3_aa: CASSRGPRNQPQHF; cdr3_nt: TGTGCCAGCAGTCGGGGCCCTAGGAATCAGCCCCAGCATTTT